One sample yielded the 9 T cell receptor beta chains listed below, sequenced in a study of OX40 agonist ivuxolimab in advanced cancers. Preparation of the library involved the immunoSEQ multiplex PCR assay. Imported from immuneACCESS, the table was reduced by TCRdb to in-frame sequences with V and J called. These copies leave out some clones; in studies compared against another copy, an unresolved V gene accounts for under half, and the cause of the remainder is not known. Here the sample has about 66,000 clones; 87% occur a single time. Just over 2% of the sample is taken by the ten largest. This material consisted of CD4+ or CD8+ T cells sorted from blood, taken in a trial of the OX40 agonist ivuxolimab. Every receptor here comes from an adult with an advanced solid tumor such as melanoma, head and neck, liver or kidney cancer.

The gene calls are TRBV27 and TRBJ2-5; 8 bases match TRBD2. The germline V gene has CDR1 MNHEY and CDR2 SMNVEV (reference sequence). V gave up 2 bases and J gave up 11 bases; unmatched junction bases: 13. The CDR3 covers 15 residues. The CDR3 loop is CASSLGGTPGGEQYF. The CDR3 nucleotides are TGTGCCAGCAGTTTAGGCGGGACTCCCGGGGGGGAGCAGTACTTC.

The J gene is TRBJ1-1, the V gene TRBV6-5; D may be TRBD1 (5 bases). CDR1 and CDR2 from the germline V gene are MNHEY and SVGAGI. The CDR3 length is 14 residues. Trimming pared 2 bases from V and 9 bases from J, leaving 16 bases between. CDR3 DNA sequence: TGTGCCAGCAGTTACGGGGGGTTCTCGGACCAAGCTTTCTTT. This gives the protein CASSYGGFSDQAFF.

The chain links TRBV11-2 to TRBJ2-3; possible D gene TRBD2, 6 bases. The V gene lost 1 base and the J gene lost 5 bases, with 10 bases spanning the gap. The germline V gene has CDR1 SGHAT and CDR2 FQNNGV. This CDR3 contains 14 residues. The CDR3 region has the DNA TGTGCCAGCAGCTTAGCGGGAGCCGAAGATACGCAGTATTTT. Translated, it gives CASSLAGAEDTQYF. The full variable domain, completed using reference TRBV11-2 and TRBJ2-3, is EAGVAQSPRYKIIEKRQSVAFWCNPISGHATLYWYQQILGQGPKLLIQFQNNGVVDDSQLPKDRFSAERLKGVDSTLKIQPAKLEDSAVYLCASSLAGAEDTQYFGPGTRLTVL.

There are a few counts of this clone. This chain connects TRBV15 to TRBJ1-2; 7 nucleotides agree with TRBD1. The germline V gene encodes CDR1 LNHNV and CDR2 YYDKDF (reference sequence). Trimming at V came to 3 bases and at J to 4 bases, leaving 8 bases not matched to a gene. This CDR3 has 15 amino acids. In nucleotides, the CDR3 is TGTGCCACCAGCAGTCAAAGGGACAGCCTCTATGGCTACACCTTC. Its protein product is CATSSQRDSLYGYTF.

A few counts support this clone. The genes are TRBV5-1 and TRBJ1-5; possibly TRBD1 for D (6 bases). The germline gives CDR1 SGHRS, CDR2 YFSETQ. V shed 4 bases and J shed 3 bases, with 11 bases lying between them. This CDR3 is 14 amino acids long. The CDR3 DNA reads as TGCGCCAGCAGCCCCGGACAGCCCAATCAGCCCCAGCATTTT. It specifies CASSPGQPNQPQHF.

V is TRBV25-1 and J is TRBJ1-4; TRBD1 might be the D (5 bases). Per germline, CDR1 MGHDK and CDR2 SYGVNS. The CDR3 has 16 amino acids. V was shortened by 5 bases and J by 6 bases, with 19 bases between the two germline ends. CDR3 protein: CASSPRQGNQYEKLFF. CDR3 in DNA: TGTGCCAGCAGTCCTCGGCAGGGAAACCAATATGAAAAACTGTTTTTT.

This clone was counted only a few times. The chain is built from TRBV2 and TRBJ2-5, with 10 bases fitting TRBD1. CDR1 is SNHLY and CDR2 is FYNNEI in the germline V gene. CDR3 length equals 15 residues. Trimming cost V 4 bases and J 1 base; bases outside gene matches: 3. DNA for the CDR3: TGTGCCAGCAGTGGGGGGGACAGGGGCCAAGAGACCCAGTACTTC. It encodes CASSGGDRGQETQYF.

V gene TRBV19 combines with J gene TRBJ1-2, with D perhaps matching TRBD1 (5 bases). V was clipped by 3 bases and J by 5 bases, with 10 bases between them. Germline V CDR1 and CDR2: LNHDA, SQIVND (reference sequence). The CDR3 sequence is 13 residues long. The CDR3 sequence: CASSISRDYGYTF. The DNA of the CDR3 is TGTGCCAGTAGTATCAGCAGGGATTATGGCTACACCTTC.

To note about this clone: Other DNA sequences of this sample code for an identical CDR3. This chain links TRBV7-8 with TRBJ1-5; tentative D call: TRBD1 (6 bases). The V gene's germline CDR1 is SGHVS and CDR2 FQNEAQ. V gave up 7 bases and J gave up 4 bases, with 17 bases separating them. CDR3 size: 15 residues. As DNA, the CDR3 is TGTGCCAGCACCATGACAGACAGGCATAATCAGCCCCAGCATTTT. Translating it yields CASTMTDRHNQPQHF.